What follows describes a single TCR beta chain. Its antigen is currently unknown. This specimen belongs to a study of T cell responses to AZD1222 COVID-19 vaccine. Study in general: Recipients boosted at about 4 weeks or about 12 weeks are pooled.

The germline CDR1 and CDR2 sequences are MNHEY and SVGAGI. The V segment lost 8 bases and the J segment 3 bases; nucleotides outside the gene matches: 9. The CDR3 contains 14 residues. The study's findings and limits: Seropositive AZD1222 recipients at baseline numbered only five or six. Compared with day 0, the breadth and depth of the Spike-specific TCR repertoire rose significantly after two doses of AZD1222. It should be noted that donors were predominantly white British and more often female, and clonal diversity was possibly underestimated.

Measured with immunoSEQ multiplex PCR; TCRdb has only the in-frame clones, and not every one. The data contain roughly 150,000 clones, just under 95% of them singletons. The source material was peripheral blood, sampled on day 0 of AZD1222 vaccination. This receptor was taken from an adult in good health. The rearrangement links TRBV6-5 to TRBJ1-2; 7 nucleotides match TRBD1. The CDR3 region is CASQSRGRDYGYTF. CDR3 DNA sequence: TGTGCCAGCCAATCGAGGGGGCGAGACTATGGCTACACCTTC.